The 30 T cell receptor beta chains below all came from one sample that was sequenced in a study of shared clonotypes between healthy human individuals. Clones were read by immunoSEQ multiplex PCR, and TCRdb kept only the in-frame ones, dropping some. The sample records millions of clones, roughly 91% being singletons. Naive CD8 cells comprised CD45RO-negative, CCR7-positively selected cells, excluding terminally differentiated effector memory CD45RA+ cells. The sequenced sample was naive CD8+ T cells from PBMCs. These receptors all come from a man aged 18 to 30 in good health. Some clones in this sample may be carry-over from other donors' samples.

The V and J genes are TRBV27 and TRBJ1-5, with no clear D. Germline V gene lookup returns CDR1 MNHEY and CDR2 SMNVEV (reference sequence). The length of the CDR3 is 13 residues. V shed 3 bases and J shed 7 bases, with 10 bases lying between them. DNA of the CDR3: TGTGCCAGCAGTTTTAGCGCTCTCCAGCCCCAGCATTTT. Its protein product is CASSFSALQPQHF.

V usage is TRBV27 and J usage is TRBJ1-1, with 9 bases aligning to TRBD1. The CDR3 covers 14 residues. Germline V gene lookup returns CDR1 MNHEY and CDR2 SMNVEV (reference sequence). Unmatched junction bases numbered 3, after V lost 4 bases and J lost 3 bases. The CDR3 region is CASSWDREHTEAFF. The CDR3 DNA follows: TGTGCCAGCAGTTGGGACAGGGAGCACACTGAAGCTTTCTTT.

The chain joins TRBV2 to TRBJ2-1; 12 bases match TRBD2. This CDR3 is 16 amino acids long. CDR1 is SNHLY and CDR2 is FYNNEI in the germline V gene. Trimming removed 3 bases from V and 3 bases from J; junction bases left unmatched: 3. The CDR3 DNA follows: TGTGCCAGCAGTGACCCACTAGCGGGAGGCTACAATGAGCAGTTCTTC. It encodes CASSDPLAGGYNEQFF.

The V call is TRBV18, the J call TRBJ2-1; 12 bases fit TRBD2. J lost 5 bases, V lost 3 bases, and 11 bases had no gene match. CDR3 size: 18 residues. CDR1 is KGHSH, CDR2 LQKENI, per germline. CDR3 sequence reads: CASSPLLAGGHFDNEQFF. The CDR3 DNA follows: TGTGCCAGCTCACCCCTCCTAGCGGGAGGGCATTTCGACAATGAGCAGTTCTTC.

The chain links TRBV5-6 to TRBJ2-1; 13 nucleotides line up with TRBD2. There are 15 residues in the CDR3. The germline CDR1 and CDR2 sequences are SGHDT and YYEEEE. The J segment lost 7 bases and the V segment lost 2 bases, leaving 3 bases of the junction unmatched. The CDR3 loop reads CASSFGTSGINEQFF. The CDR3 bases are TGTGCCAGCAGCTTCGGGACTAGCGGGATTAATGAGCAGTTCTTC.

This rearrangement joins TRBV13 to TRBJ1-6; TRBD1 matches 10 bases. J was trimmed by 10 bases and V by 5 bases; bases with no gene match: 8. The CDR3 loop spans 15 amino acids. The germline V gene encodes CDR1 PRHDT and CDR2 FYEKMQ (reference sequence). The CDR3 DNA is TGTGCCAGCAGCCTCCGGGACAGGGGTCGATCACCCCTCCACTTT. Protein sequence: CASSLRDRGRSPLHF.

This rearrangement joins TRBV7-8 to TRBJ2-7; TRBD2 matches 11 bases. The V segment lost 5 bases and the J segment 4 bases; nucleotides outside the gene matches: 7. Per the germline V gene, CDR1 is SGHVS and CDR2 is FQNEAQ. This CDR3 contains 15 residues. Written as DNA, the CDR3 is TGTGCCAGCAGCCCAACACTAGCGGGAGTTTACGAGCAGTACTTC. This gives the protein CASSPTLAGVYEQYF.

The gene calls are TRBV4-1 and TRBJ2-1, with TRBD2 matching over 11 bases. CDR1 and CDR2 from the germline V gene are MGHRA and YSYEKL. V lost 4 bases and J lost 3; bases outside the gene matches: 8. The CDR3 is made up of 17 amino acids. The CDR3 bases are TGCGCCAGCAGCCCACGACTAGCGGGGATGTACTACAATGAGCAGTTCTTC. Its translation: CASSPRLAGMYYNEQFF.

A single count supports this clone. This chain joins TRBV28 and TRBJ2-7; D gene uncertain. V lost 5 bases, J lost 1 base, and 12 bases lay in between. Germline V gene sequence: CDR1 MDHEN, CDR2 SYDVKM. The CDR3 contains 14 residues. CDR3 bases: TGTGCCAGCAGTCGCCCGACTTTGTCCTACGAGCAGTACTTC. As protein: CASSRPTLSYEQYF.

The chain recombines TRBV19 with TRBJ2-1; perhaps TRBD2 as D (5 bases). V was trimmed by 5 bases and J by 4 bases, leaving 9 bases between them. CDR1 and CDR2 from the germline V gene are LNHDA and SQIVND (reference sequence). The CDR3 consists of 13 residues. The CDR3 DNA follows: TGTGCCAGTAGTTTCCGGGGTTACAATGAGCAGTTCTTC. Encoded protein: CASSFRGYNEQFF.

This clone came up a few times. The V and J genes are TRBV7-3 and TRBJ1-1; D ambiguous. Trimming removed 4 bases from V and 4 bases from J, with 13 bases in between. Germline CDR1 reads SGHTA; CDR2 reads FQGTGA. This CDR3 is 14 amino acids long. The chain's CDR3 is CASSSSGRATEAFF. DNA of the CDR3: TGTGCCAGCAGCTCCTCGGGTAGGGCCACTGAAGCTTTCTTT.

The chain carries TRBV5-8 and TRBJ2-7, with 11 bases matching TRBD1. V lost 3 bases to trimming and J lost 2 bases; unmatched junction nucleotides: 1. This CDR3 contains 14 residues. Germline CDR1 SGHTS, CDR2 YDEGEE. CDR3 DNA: TGTGCCAGCAGCTGGGGACAGGGGGCCTACGAGCAGTACTTC. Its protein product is CASSWGQGAYEQYF.

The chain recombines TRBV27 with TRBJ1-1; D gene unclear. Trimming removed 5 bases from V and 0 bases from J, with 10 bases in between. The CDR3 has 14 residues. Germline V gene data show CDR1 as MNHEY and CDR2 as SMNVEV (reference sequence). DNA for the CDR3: TGTGCCAGCAGTCCGTCGGACCTGAACACTGAAGCTTTCTTT. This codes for CASSPSDLNTEAFF.

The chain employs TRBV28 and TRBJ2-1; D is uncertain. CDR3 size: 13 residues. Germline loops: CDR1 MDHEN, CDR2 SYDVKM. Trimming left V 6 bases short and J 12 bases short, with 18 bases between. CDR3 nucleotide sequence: TGTGCCAGCAGCTCCCAGGACCCGGGTGGGCAGTTCTTC. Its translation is CASSSQDPGGQFF.

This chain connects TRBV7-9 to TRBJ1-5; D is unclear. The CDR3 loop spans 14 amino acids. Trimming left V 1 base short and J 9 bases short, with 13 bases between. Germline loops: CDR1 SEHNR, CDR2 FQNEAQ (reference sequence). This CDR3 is CASSLGGLIRPQHF. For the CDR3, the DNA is TGTGCCAGCAGCTTAGGCGGGTTGATACGGCCCCAGCATTTT.

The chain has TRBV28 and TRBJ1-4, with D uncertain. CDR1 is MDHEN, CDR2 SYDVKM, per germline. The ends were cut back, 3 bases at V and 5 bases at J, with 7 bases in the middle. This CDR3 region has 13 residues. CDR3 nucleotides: TGTGCCAGCAGTTTCTATGGCAATGAAAAACTGTTTTTT. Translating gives CASSFYGNEKLFF.

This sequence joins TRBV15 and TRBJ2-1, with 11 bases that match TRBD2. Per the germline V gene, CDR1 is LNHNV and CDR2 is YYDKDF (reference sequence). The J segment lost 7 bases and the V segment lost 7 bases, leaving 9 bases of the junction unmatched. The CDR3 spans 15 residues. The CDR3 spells CATTVLAGVTNEQFF. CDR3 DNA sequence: TGTGCCACCACCGTACTAGCGGGGGTGACGAATGAGCAGTTCTTC.

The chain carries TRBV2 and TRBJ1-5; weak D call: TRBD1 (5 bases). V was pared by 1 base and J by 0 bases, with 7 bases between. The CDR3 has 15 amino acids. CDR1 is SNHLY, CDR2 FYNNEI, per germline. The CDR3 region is CASSEGTNSNQPQHF. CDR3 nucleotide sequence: TGTGCCAGCAGTGAAGGGACAAATAGCAATCAGCCCCAGCATTTT.

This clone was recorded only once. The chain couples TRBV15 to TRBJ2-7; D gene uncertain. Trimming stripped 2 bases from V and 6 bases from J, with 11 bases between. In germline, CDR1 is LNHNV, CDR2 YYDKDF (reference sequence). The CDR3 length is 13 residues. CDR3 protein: CATSRSRKAEQYF. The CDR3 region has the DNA TGTGCCACCAGCAGATCCAGGAAGGCCGAGCAGTACTTC. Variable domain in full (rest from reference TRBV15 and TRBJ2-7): DAMVIQNPRYQVTQFGKPVTLSCSQTLNHNVMYWYQQKSSQAPKLLFHYYDKDFNNEADTPDNFQSRRPNTSFCFLDIRSPGLGDTAMYLCATSRSRKAEQYFGPGTRLTVT.

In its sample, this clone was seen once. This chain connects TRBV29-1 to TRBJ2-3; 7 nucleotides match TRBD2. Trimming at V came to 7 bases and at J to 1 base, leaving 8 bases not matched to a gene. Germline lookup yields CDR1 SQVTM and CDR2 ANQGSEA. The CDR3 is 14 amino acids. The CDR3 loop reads CSAGRAGGTDTQYF. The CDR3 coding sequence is TGCAGCGCTGGGAGGGCGGGAGGCACAGATACGCAGTATTTT.

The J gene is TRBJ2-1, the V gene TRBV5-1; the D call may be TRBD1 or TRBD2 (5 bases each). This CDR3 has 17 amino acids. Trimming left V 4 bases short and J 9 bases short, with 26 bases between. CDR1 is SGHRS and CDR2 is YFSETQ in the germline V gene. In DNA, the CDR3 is TGCGCCAGCAGCGCAACATCGATCGGGACGGCAGCCGGTGAGCAGTTCTTC. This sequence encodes CASSATSIGTAAGEQFF.

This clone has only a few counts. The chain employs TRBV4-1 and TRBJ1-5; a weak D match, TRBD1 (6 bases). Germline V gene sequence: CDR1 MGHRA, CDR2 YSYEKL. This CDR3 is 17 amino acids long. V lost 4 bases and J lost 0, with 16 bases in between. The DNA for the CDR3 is TGCGCCAGCAGCCGCTCCGTTACAGGGAATAGCAATCAGCCCCAGCATTTT. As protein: CASSRSVTGNSNQPQHF.

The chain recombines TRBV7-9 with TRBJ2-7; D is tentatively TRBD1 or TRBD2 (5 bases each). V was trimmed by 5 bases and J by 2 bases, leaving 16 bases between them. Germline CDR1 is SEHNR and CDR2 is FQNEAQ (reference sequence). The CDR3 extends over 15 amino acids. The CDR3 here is CASSASGTPTYEQYF. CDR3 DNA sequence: TGTGCCAGCAGCGCCTCCGGGACCCCAACCTACGAGCAGTACTTC.

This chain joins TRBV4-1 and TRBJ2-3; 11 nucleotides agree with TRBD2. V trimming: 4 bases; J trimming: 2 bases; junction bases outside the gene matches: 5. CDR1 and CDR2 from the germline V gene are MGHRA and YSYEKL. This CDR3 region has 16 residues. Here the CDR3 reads CASSLVGLAATDTQYF. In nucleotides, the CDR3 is TGCGCCAGCAGCCTAGTGGGACTAGCGGCCACAGATACGCAGTATTTT.

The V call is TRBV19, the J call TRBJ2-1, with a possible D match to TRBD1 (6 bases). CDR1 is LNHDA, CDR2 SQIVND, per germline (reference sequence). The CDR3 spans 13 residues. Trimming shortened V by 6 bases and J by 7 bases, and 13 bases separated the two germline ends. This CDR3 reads CASRGAGVNEQFF. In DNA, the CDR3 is TGTGCCAGTAGGGGGGCAGGGGTGAATGAGCAGTTCTTC. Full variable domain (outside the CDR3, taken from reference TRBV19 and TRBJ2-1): DGGITQSPKYLFRKEGQNVTLSCEQNLNHDAMYWYRQDPGQGLRLIYYSQIVNDFQKGDIAEGYSVSREKKESFPLTVTSAQKNPTAFYLCASRGAGVNEQFFGPGTRLTVL.

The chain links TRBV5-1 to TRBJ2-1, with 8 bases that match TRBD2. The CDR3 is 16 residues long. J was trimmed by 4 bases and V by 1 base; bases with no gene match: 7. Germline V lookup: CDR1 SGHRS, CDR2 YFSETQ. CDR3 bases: TGCGCCAGCAGCTTGAAACTAGCGGCCGAATACAATGAGCAGTTCTTC. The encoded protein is CASSLKLAAEYNEQFF. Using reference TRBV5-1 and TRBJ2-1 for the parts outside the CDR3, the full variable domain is KAGVTQTPRYLIKTRGQQVTLSCSPISGHRSVSWYQQTPGQGLQFLFEYFSETQRNKGNFPGRFSGRQFSNSRSEMNVSTLELGDSALYLCASSLKLAAEYNEQFFGPGTRLTVL.

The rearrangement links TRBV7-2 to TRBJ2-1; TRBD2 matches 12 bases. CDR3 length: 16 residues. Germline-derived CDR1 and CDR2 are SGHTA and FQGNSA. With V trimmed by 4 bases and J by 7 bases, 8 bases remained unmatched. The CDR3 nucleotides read TGTGCCAGCAGCTCACAAACTAGCGGGAGGTGGAATGAGCAGTTCTTC. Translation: CASSSQTSGRWNEQFF. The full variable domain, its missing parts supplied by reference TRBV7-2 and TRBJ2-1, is GAGVSQSPSNKVTEKGKDVELRCDPISGHTALYWYRQSLGQGLEFLIYFQGNSAPDKSGLPSDRFSAERTGGSVSTLTIQRTQQEDSAVYLCASSSQTSGRWNEQFFGPGTRLTVL.

As DNA, the CDR3 is TGTGCCAGCAGCTTACGACAATCCAGGCTCAATGAGCAGTTCTTC. Translated: CASSLRQSRLNEQFF. The chain is built from TRBV7-9 and TRBJ2-1; D remains unclear. Germline V gene sequence: CDR1 SEHNR, CDR2 FQNEAQ (reference sequence). This CDR3 region has 15 residues. With 2 bases removed from V and 6 bases from J, the gap between germline ends came to 14 bases.

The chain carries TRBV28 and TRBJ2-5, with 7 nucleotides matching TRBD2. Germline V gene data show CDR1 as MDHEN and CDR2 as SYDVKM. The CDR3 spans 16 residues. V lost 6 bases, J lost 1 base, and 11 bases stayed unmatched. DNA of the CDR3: TGTGCCAGCAGCCAAACCACGGGAGGACCCCAAGAGACCCAGTACTTC. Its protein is CASSQTTGGPQETQYF.

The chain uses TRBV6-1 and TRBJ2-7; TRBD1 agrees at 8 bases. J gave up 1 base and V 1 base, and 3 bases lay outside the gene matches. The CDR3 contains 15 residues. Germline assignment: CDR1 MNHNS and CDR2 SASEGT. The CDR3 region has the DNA TGTGCCAGCAGTGAAGATAGGACAGGGTCCTACGAGCAGTACTTC. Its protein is CASSEDRTGSYEQYF.